The 12 T cell receptor beta chains below come from one sample, sequenced in a study of T cell repertoires in cytomegalovirus infection. These TCRs' antigens remain unknown. TCRdb fed the reads into MiXCR, producing one record per CDR3 protein. The top ten hold roughly 13% of the sample, which has some 350,000 distinct CDR3 sequences, just under 35% seen once. Sequenced here: cultured PBMCs, sampled from culture after CMV antigen stimulation. These receptors all come from a human donor in good health (CMV status not recorded). Some clones in this sample may be carry-over from other donors' samples.

The gene calls are TRBV28 and TRBJ1-1; 8 nucleotides agree with TRBD1. V dropped 6 bases and J dropped 9; count of bases not matched to a gene: 6. CDR1 is MDHEN, CDR2 SYDVKM, per germline. The CDR3 extends over 12 amino acids. CDR3 in DNA: TGTGCCAGCAGGGGGACAGGCCACCAAGCTTTCTTT. It specifies CASRGTGHQAFF.

This sequence joins TRBV19 and TRBJ2-5; D gene ambiguous. The CDR3 is made up of 18 amino acids. Trimming removed 3 bases at V and 0 bases at J, with 20 bases between. Germline V gene lookup returns CDR1 LNHDA and CDR2 SQIVND (reference sequence). CDR3 DNA sequence: TGTGCCAGTAGTATGTGGGGATCGGGCACCCCGTACCAAGAGACCCAGTACTTC. The encoded protein is CASSMWGSGTPYQETQYF.

J is TRBJ2-3 and V is TRBV6-1; D may be TRBD1 or TRBD2 (5 bases each). This CDR3 is built from 14 residues. With 5 bases removed from V and 0 bases from J, the gap between germline ends came to 9 bases. Looked up from germline, CDR1 is MNHNS and CDR2 is SASEGT. The CDR3 DNA follows: TGTGCCAGCAGTTGGGGACCTAGCACAGATACGCAGTATTTT. Protein sequence: CASSWGPSTDTQYF.

The chain couples TRBV4-3 to TRBJ1-1; the D gene is possibly TRBD1 (6 bases). Per germline, CDR1 LGHNA and CDR2 YSLEER. Trimming shortened V by 3 bases and J by 9 bases, and 14 bases separated the two germline ends. CDR3 size: 13 residues. CDR3 sequence: CASSHNRDFQAFF. The DNA of the CDR3 is TGCGCCAGCAGCCATAACAGGGATTTCCAAGCTTTCTTT.

The chain links TRBV28 to TRBJ2-7; 7 bases match TRBD1. Losses at the gene ends were 4 bases for V and 0 bases for J; bases not matched to a gene: 15. The CDR3 consists of 18 residues. Germline CDR1 MDHEN, CDR2 SYDVKM. This chain's CDR3 is CASSSILPDRVSSYEQYF. The CDR3 DNA follows: TGTGCCAGCAGTTCGATCCTCCCAGACAGGGTTAGCTCCTACGAGCAGTACTTC.

This chain joins TRBV5-6 and TRBJ1-4; the D gene is possibly TRBD1 (5 bases). This CDR3 is 16 amino acids long. Trimming shortened V by 3 bases and J by 3 bases, and 15 bases separated the two germline ends. CDR1 is SGHDT, CDR2 YYEEEE, per germline. CDR3 in DNA: TGTGCCAGCAGCTGGGACGGGCCCCTGGCTAATGAAAAACTGTTTTTT. Protein: CASSWDGPLANEKLFF.

This chain joins TRBV6-8 and TRBJ2-2; the match to TRBD1 covers 10 bases. CDR3 length: 14 residues. Unmatched junction bases numbered 4, after V lost 6 bases and J lost 6 bases. Germline V gene lookup returns CDR1 MNHGY and CDR2 SAAAGT. CDR3 amino acids: CASRMGTGAGELFF. The CDR3 nucleotides are TGTGCCAGCAGGATGGGGACAGGGGCCGGGGAGCTGTTTTTT.

This clonotype was detected a few times. The rearrangement joins TRBV4-2 to TRBJ2-2; D gene ambiguous. Trimming left V 0 bases short and J 4 bases short, with 18 bases between. The germline gives CDR1 LGHNA, CDR2 YNFKEQ. This CDR3 comprises 18 residues. The CDR3 here is CASSQDPPWTVTTGELFF. CDR3 coding DNA: TGTGCCAGCAGCCAAGATCCCCCTTGGACGGTAACCACCGGGGAGCTGTTTTTT.

V is TRBV6-1 and J is TRBJ2-2; D unclear. The CDR3 is 14 residues long. The germline CDR1 and CDR2 sequences are MNHNS and SASEGT. The germline V and J ends were trimmed by 4 bases and 2 bases, with 8 bases remaining between them. CDR3 in amino acids: CASSAFRNTGELFF. CDR3 sequence (DNA): TGTGCCAGCAGTGCTTTCAGAAACACCGGGGAGCTGTTTTTT.

The chain is built from TRBV27 and TRBJ2-2; 9 nucleotides align to TRBD1. The CDR3 extends over 16 amino acids. The V segment lost 5 bases and the J segment 4 bases; nucleotides outside the gene matches: 8. Germline CDR1 MNHEY, CDR2 SMNVEV (reference sequence). The CDR3 here is CASSLTGTGITGELFF. The CDR3 coding sequence is TGTGCCAGCAGTCTTACCGGGACAGGGATCACCGGGGAGCTGTTTTTT.

In its sample, this clonotype was seen a few times. The V call is TRBV20-1, the J call TRBJ1-1, with TRBD1 matching over 8 bases. Trimming at V came to 1 base and at J to 4 bases, leaving 8 bases not matched to a gene. CDR1 and CDR2 from the germline V gene are DFQATT and SNEGSKA (reference sequence). The CDR3 consists of 15 residues. The CDR3 loop reads CSARARGLRGTEAFF. The CDR3 nucleotides are TGCAGTGCTAGAGCCAGGGGGCTAAGGGGCACTGAAGCTTTCTTT.

The chain carries TRBV3-1 and TRBJ2-7; 8 bases are shared with TRBD2. Germline CDR1 and CDR2: LGHDT and YNNKEL (reference sequence). CDR3 size: 17 residues. V lost 4 bases to trimming and J lost 0 bases; unmatched junction nucleotides: 11. The CDR3 sequence: CASSPTGGAKSSYEQYF. The CDR3 coding sequence is TGTGCCAGCAGCCCCACCGGGGGGGCAAAGTCCTCCTACGAGCAGTACTTC.